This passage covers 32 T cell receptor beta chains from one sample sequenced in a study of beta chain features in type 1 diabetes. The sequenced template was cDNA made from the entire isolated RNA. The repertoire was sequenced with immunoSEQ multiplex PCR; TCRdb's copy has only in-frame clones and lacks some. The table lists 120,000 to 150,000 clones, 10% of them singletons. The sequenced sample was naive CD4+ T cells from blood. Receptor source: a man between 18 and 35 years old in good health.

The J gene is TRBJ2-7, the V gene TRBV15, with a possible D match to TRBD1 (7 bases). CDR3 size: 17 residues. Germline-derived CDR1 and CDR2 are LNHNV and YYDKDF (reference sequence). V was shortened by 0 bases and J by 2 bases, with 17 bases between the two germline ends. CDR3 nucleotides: TGTGCCACCAGCAGAGAGGGGGCGCAGGGGGGAGCCTACGAGCAGTACTTC. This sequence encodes CATSREGAQGGAYEQYF.

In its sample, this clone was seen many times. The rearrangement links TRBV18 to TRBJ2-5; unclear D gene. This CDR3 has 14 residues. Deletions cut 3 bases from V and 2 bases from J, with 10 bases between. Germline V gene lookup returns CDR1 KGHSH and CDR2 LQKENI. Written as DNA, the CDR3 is TGTGCCAGCTCACCGGTAAACAGACAAGAGACCCAGTACTTC. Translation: CASSPVNRQETQYF.

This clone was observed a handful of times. CDR3 sequence: CASSLTAANYGYTF. The CDR3 bases are TGTGCCAGCAGTTTAACAGCTGCTAACTATGGCTACACCTTC. The V call is TRBV27, the J call TRBJ1-2; D unresolved. This CDR3 is 14 amino acids long. The germline V and J ends were trimmed by 2 bases and 0 bases, with 7 bases remaining between them. Germline lookup yields CDR1 MNHEY and CDR2 SMNVEV (reference sequence).

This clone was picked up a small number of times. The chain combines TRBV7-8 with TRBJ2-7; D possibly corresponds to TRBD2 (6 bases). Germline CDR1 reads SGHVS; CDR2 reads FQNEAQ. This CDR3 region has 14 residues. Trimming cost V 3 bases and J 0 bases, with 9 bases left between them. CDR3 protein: CASSLGGLSYEQYF. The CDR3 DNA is TGTGCCAGCAGCTTGGGGGGTCTCTCCTACGAGCAGTACTTC.

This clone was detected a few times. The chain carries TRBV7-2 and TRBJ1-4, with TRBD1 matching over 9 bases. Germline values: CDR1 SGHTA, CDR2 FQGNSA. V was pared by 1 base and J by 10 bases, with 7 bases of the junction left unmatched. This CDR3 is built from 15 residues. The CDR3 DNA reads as TGTGCCAGCAGCTTAGATGGGACAGGGATCGGAAAACTGTTTTTT. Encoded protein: CASSLDGTGIGKLFF.

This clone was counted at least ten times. The CDR3 nucleotides read TGCGCCAGCAGCCAAGGTAGCGGGGGTCGAGAGACCCAGTACTTC. As protein: CASSQGSGGRETQYF. The chain employs TRBV4-3 and TRBJ2-5, with 9 nucleotides matching TRBD2. The CDR3 covers 15 residues. Germline V CDR1 and CDR2: LGHNA, YSLEER. V was pared by 1 base and J by 4 bases, with 4 bases of the junction left unmatched.

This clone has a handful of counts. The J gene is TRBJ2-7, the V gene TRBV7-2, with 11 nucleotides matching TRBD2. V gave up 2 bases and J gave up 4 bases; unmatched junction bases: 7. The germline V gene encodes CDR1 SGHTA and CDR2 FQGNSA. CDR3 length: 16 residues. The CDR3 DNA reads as TGTGCCAGCAGCTTACCGTTAGCGGGGGGGGGTTACGAGCAGTACTTC. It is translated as CASSLPLAGGGYEQYF.

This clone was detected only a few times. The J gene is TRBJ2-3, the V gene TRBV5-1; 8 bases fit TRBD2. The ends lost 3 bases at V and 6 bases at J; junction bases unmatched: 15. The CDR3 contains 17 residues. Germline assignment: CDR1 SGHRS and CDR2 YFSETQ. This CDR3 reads CASSSMLSGGPTDTQYF. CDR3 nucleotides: TGCGCCAGCAGCTCAATGTTAAGCGGGGGCCCCACGGATACGCAGTATTTT.

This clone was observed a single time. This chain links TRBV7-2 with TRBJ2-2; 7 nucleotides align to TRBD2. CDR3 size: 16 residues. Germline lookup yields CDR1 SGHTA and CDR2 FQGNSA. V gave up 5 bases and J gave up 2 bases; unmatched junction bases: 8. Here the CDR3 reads CASSPAGRANTGELFF. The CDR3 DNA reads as TGTGCCAGCAGCCCTGCGGGGAGGGCCAACACCGGGGAGCTGTTTTTT.

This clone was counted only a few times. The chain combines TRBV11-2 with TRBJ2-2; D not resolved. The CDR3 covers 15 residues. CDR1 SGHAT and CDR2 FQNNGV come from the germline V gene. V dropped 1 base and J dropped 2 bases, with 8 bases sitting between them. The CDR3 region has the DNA TGTGCCAGCAGCTTAGCTCAGGCCAACACCGGGGAGCTGTTTTTT. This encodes CASSLAQANTGELFF.

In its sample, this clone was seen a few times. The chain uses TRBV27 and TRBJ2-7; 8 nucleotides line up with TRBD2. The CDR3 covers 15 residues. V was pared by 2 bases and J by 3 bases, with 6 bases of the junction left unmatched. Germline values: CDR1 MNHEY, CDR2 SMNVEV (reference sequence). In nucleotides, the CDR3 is TGTGCCAGCAGTTTAGTCGGGCGGGGGGTCTACGAGCAGTACTTC. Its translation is CASSLVGRGVYEQYF.

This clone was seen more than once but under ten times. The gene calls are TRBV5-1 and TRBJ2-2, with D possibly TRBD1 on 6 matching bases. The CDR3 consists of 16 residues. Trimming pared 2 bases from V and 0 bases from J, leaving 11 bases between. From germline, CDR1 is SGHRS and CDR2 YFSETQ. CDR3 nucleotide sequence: TGCGCCAGCAGCTTCGAGAGGGGGACGAACACCGGGGAGCTGTTTTTT. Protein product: CASSFERGTNTGELFF.

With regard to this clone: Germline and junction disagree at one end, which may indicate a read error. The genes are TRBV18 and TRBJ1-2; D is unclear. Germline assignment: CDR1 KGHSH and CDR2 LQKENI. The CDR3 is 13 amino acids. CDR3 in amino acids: CANSPDKNYGYTF. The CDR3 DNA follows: TGTGCCAACTCACCAGACAAAAACTATGGCTACACCTTC.

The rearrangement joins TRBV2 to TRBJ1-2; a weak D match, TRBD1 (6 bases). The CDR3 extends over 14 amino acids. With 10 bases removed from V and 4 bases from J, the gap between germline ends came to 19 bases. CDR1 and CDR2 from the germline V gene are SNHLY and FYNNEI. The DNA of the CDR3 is TGTGCCATTACAAGGGGGGGGCTTGCCTATGGCTACACCTTC. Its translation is CAITRGGLAYGYTF.

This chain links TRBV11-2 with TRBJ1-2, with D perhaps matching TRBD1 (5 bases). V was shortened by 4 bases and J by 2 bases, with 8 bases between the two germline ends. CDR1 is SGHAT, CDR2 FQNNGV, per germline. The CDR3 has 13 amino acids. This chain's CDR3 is CASSWDSNYGYTF. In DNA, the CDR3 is TGTGCCAGCAGCTGGGACTCAAACTATGGCTACACCTTC.

As DNA, the CDR3 is TGCGCCAGCAGCTTGCTCGAGCACACTGAAGCTTTCTTT. It codes for CASSLLEHTEAFF. V is TRBV5-1 and J is TRBJ1-1, with D uncertain. The CDR3 consists of 13 residues. CDR1 is SGHRS and CDR2 is YFSETQ in the germline V gene. The V gene lost 1 base and the J gene lost 3 bases, with 7 bases spanning the gap.

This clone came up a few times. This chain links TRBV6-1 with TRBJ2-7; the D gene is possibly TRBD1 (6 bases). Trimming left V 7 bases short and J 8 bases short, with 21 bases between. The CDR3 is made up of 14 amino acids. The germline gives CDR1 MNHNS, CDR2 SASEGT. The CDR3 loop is CASNPTGRVIQQYF. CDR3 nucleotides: TGTGCCAGCAATCCGACAGGCCGGGTTATTCAGCAGTACTTC.

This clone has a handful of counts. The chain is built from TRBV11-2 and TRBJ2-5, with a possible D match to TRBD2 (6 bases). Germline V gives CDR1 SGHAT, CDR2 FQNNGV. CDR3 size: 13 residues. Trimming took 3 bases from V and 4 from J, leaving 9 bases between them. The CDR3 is CASSLGSGETQYF. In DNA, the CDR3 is TGTGCCAGCAGCTTGGGTAGCGGAGAGACCCAGTACTTC.

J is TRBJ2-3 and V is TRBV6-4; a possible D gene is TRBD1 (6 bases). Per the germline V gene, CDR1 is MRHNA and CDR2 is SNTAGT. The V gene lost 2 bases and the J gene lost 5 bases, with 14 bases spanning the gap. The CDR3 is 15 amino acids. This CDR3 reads CASSDGLGAEDTQYF. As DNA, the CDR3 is TGTGCCAGCAGTGACGGCTTGGGGGCGGAAGATACGCAGTATTTT.

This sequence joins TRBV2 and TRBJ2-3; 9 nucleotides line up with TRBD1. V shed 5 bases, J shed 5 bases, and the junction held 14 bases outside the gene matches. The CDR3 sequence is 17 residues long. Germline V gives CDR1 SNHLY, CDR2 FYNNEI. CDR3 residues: CASSQNPGTGTKDTQYF. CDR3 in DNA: TGTGCCAGCAGTCAAAATCCGGGGACAGGGACTAAAGATACGCAGTATTTT.

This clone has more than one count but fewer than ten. CDR3 nucleotides: TGTGCCAGCAGTTACGAGCAGGGGACAAATTCACCCCTCCACTTT. Protein sequence: CASSYEQGTNSPLHF. This rearrangement joins TRBV6-5 to TRBJ1-6; D might be TRBD1 (6 bases). The CDR3 is made up of 15 amino acids. CDR1 is MNHEY, CDR2 SVGAGI, per germline. Trimming left V 2 bases short and J 7 bases short, with 12 bases between.

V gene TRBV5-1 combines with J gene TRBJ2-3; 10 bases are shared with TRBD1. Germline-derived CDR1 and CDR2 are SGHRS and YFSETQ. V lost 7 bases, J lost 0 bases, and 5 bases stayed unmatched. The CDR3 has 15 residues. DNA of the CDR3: TGCGCCAGCTCCGGGACAGGGGATAGCACAGATACGCAGTATTTT. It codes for CASSGTGDSTDTQYF.

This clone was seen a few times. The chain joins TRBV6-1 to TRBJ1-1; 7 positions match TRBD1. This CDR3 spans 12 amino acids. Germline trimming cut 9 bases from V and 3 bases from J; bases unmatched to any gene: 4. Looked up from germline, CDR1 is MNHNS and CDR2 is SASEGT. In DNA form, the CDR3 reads TGTGCCAGTCAACAGGGGTACACTGAAGCTTTCTTT. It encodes CASQQGYTEAFF.

The DNA for the CDR3 is TGTGCCAGCGGGGGGTCTGGGGCCAACGTCCTGACTTTC. Translation: CASGGSGANVLTF. V is TRBV6-4 and J is TRBJ2-6, with D possibly being TRBD2 (6 bases). This CDR3 region has 13 residues. Between the trimmed V and J ends, which lost 8 bases and 1 base, there was a span of 6 bases. The germline V gene encodes CDR1 MRHNA and CDR2 SNTAGT.

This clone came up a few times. CDR3 DNA sequence: TGTGCCAGCAGCTTATACCCAGCGGATAACAATGAGCAGTTCTTC. This translates into CASSLYPADNNEQFF. The chain combines TRBV7-2 with TRBJ2-1; D may be TRBD2 (5 bases). Trimming removed 2 bases at V and 5 bases at J, with 13 bases between. The CDR3 loop spans 15 amino acids. Germline loops: CDR1 SGHTA, CDR2 FQGNSA.

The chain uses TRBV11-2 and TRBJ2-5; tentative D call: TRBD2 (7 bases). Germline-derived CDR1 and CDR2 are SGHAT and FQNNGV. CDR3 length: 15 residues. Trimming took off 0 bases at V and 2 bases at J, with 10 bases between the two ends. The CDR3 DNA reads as TGTGCCAGCAGCTTAGAAGGGAGGGGGCAAGAGACCCAGTACTTC. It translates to CASSLEGRGQETQYF.

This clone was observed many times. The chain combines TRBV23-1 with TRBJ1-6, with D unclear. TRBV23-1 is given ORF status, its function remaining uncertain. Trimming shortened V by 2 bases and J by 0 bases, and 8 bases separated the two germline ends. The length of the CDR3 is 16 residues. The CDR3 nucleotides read TGCGCCAGCAGTCAAAATAGATACTCCTATAATTCACCCCTCCACTTT. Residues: CASSQNRYSYNSPLHF.

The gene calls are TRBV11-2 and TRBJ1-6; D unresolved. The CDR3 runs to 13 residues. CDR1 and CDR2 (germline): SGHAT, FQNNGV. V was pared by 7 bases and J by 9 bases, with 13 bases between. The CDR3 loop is CASNPGVASPLHF. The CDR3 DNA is TGTGCCAGCAACCCGGGTGTGGCTTCACCCCTCCACTTT.

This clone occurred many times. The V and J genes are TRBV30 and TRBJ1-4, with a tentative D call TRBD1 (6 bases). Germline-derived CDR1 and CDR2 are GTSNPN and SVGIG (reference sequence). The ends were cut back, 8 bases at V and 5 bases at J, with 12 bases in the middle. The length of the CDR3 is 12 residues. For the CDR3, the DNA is TGTGCCGGACAGACAGCAAATGAAAAACTGTTTTTT. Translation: CAGQTANEKLFF.

The CDR3 reads CASSTPREPPYEQYF. The DNA for the CDR3 is TGTGCCAGCAGTACCCCAAGAGAGCCACCCTACGAGCAGTACTTC. The chain links TRBV6-5 to TRBJ2-7, with D unclear. CDR1 and CDR2 (germline): MNHEY, SVGAGI. CDR3 size: 15 residues. The germline V and J ends were trimmed by 5 bases and 2 bases, with 16 bases remaining between them.

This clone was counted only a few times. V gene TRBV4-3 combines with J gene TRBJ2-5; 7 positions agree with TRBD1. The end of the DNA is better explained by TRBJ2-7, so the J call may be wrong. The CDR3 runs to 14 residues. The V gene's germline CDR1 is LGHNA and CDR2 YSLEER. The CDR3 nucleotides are TGCGCCAGCAGCCAGATACAGGGGTCCGACGAGCAGTACTTC. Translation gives CASSQIQGSDEQYF.

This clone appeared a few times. The CDR3 here is CASSWGWVGLRTDTQYF. The CDR3 DNA is TGTGCCAGCAGCTGGGGGTGGGTGGGACTCAGGACAGATACGCAGTATTTT. The chain has TRBV7-9 and TRBJ2-3; TRBD2 might be the D (6 bases). Trimming stripped 4 bases from V and 3 bases from J, with 20 bases between. Looked up from germline, CDR1 is SEHNR and CDR2 is FQNEAQ (reference sequence). The CDR3 totals 17 residues.